This T cell receptor beta chain comes out of a study of T cell responses to AZD1222 COVID-19 vaccine. Sequenced by immunoSEQ multiplex PCR; TCRdb stores in-frame clones only, minus some. Seen here are over 130,000 clones, roughly 88% observed once, and the top ten hold approximately 1.6%. The CDR3 runs 14 residues. With 4 bases removed from V and 4 bases from J, the gap between germline ends came to 10 bases. Per the germline V gene, CDR1 is LGHDT and CDR2 is YNNKEL (reference sequence). As concerns this clone: Its antigen is as yet unknown.

Findings and caveats of the study: None of the repertoires were sampled until the peak T cell response had passed.

The V and J genes are TRBV3-1 (or the pseudogene TRBV3-2) and TRBJ2-2; D gene uncertain. This clonotype originated in an adult who received the AZD1222 COVID-19 vaccine. The sequencing used peripheral blood, collected 28 days after the second AZD1222 dose. CDR3 nucleotide sequence: TGTGCCAGCAGCCTTCTGGTGGGCACCGGGGAGCTGTTTTTT. Translated: CASSLLVGTGELFF.